These T cell receptor beta chains were read from a single sample in a study of cytomegalovirus exposure and HLA in healthy donors. TCRdb keeps only in-frame clones here, not all; method: immunoSEQ multiplex PCR. The sample carries approximately 59,000 clones, around 62% recorded once. What was sequenced was PBMCs. All receptors derive from a man between 25 and 39 years old in good health and CMV-seronegative. Each CDR3 is given with its conserved first and last residue. A D gene is named only where the DNA matches it firmly. Clone size is not always given. Where it is, it says once, few, many or a class for expanded clones.

clone size: NA
J gene: TRBJ1-1
V gene: TRBV5-1
D gene: NA
CDR3 DNA: TGCGCCAGCACGCTGGGGGAGGACATGGAAGCTTTCTTT
CDR3 protein: CASTLGEDMEAFF

clone size: few
J gene: TRBJ2-1
V gene: TRBV9
D gene: TRBD1
CDR3 DNA: TGTGCCAGCAGCGTAGATAGACAGGGGTACAATGAGCAGTTCTTC
CDR3 protein: CASSVDRQGYNEQFF

clone size: NA
J gene: TRBJ1-3
V gene: TRBV7-8
D gene: TRBD1
CDR3 DNA: TGTGCCAGCAGCCCCGGGACAGTCAGTGGAAACACCATATATTTT
CDR3 protein: CASSPGTVSGNTIYF

clone size: NA
J gene: TRBJ1-1
V gene: TRBV6-5
D gene: NA
CDR3 DNA: TGTGCCAGCAGTTATGGGGGAGCGGGCACTGAAGCTTTCTTT
CDR3 protein: CASSYGGAGTEAFF

clone size: NA
J gene: TRBJ1-1
V gene: TRBV29-1
D gene: NA
CDR3 DNA: TGCAGCCCTGATCGGGGGGCTTTCTTT
CDR3 protein: CSPDRGAFF

clone size: few
J gene: TRBJ2-1
V gene: TRBV7-3
D gene: TRBD2
CDR3 DNA: TGTGCCAGCAGCTCTGCGGGGGGCCGGAATGAGCAGTTCTTC
CDR3 protein: CASSSAGGRNEQFF

clone size: NA
J gene: TRBJ1-5
V gene: TRBV6-6
D gene: TRBD1
CDR3 DNA: TGTGCCAGCAGGGAGGGACAGGGATATCAGCCCCAGCATTTT
CDR3 protein: CASREGQGYQPQHF

clone size: NA
J gene: TRBJ2-6
V gene: TRBV5-4
D gene: TRBD1
CDR3 DNA: TGTGCCAGCAGCTCAGGCCGATACAGGGGGCTGGGGGCCAACGTCCTGACTTTC
CDR3 protein: CASSSGRYRGLGANVLTF

clone size: NA
J gene: TRBJ2-5
V gene: TRBV7-7
D gene: NA
CDR3 DNA: TGTGCCAGCAGCTTAAAGGGAGTGGCGGGGGCTCAAGAGACCCAGTACTTC
CDR3 protein: CASSLKGVAGAQETQYF

clone size: NA
J gene: TRBJ1-1
V gene: TRBV5-1
D gene: NA
CDR3 DNA: TGCGCCAGCAGCTTGGCCGGGGTCGGAGACACTGAAGCTTTCTTT
CDR3 protein: CASSLAGVGDTEAFF

clone size: NA
J gene: TRBJ2-2
V gene: TRBV5-1
D gene: TRBD1
CDR3 DNA: TGCGCCAGCAGCTTGGACAGGGGGCGCGCCGGGGAGCTGTTTTTT
CDR3 protein: CASSLDRGRAGELFF

clone size: few
J gene: TRBJ1-5
V gene: TRBV7-2
D gene: NA
CDR3 DNA: TGTGCCAGCAGCTTACAGGGCGGGGCTGGCAATCAGCCCCAGCATTTT
CDR3 protein: CASSLQGGAGNQPQHF

clone size: NA
J gene: TRBJ1-6
V gene: TRBV7-2
D gene: TRBD1
CDR3 DNA: TGTGCCAGCAGCTTAGGGGGACAGGGAGGTTCACCCCTCCACTTT
CDR3 protein: CASSLGGQGGSPLHF

clone size: NA
J gene: TRBJ1-5
V gene: TRBV6-4
D gene: TRBD1
CDR3 DNA: TGTGCCAGCAGTGCCGGGACAGGGGGCGATCAGCCCCAGCATTTT
CDR3 protein: CASSAGTGGDQPQHF

clone size: NA
J gene: TRBJ1-2
V gene: TRBV6-1
D gene: NA
CDR3 DNA: TGTGCCAGCAGTGAATCACAGGGCAATGGCTACACCTTC
CDR3 protein: CASSESQGNGYTF

clone size: NA
J gene: TRBJ1-5
V gene: TRBV30
D gene: NA
CDR3 DNA: TGTGCCTGGAGTGTAGTAGGCCAGGGTGGCAATCAGCCCCAGCATTTT
CDR3 protein: CAWSVVGQGGNQPQHF

clone size: NA
J gene: TRBJ2-1
V gene: TRBV11-3
D gene: NA
CDR3 DNA: TGTGCCAGCAGCTTAGAGGGGTCCGGGGACAATGAGCAGTTCTTC
CDR3 protein: CASSLEGSGDNEQFF

clone size: NA
J gene: TRBJ1-5
V gene: TRBV30
D gene: TRBD1
CDR3 DNA: TGTGCCTGGAGGGGGGGACAGGGGAGGCTTCAGCCCCAGCATTTT
CDR3 protein: CAWRGGQGRLQPQHF

clone size: once
J gene: TRBJ2-7
V gene: TRBV4-1
D gene: TRBD2
CDR3 DNA: TGCGCCAGCAGCCGACTTAGCGGGGTTACATACGAGCAGTACTTC
CDR3 protein: CASSRLSGVTYEQYF

clone size: once
J gene: TRBJ1-1
V gene: TRBV6-1
D gene: TRBD1
CDR3 DNA: TGTGCCAGCAGTGGGACAGGGGGCGAGAGGACTGAAGCTTTCTTT
CDR3 protein: CASSGTGGERTEAFF

clone size: NA
J gene: TRBJ1-4
V gene: TRBV29-1
D gene: NA
CDR3 DNA: TGCAGCGTCCTGCAGGGAGGGGAAAAACTGTTTTTT
CDR3 protein: CSVLQGGEKLFF

clone size: NA
J gene: TRBJ2-2
V gene: TRBV9
D gene: TRBD2
CDR3 DNA: TGTGCCAGCAGCGCGACTAGCGGGTCGAACACCGGGGAGCTGTTTTTT
CDR3 protein: CASSATSGSNTGELFF

clone size: NA
J gene: TRBJ2-5
V gene: TRBV25-1
D gene: NA
CDR3 DNA: TGTGCCAGCAGTGTCCGAGAGACCCAGTACTTC
CDR3 protein: CASSVRETQYF

clone size: NA
J gene: TRBJ2-5
V gene: TRBV29-1
D gene: NA
CDR3 DNA: TGCAGCGGGGGCCGGGAGACCCAGTACTTC
CDR3 protein: CSGGRETQYF

clone size: NA
J gene: TRBJ1-2
V gene: TRBV7-2
D gene: NA
CDR3 DNA: TGTGCCAGCAGCTTCCCCCCTGGACAGAACTATGGCTACACCTTC
CDR3 protein: CASSFPPGQNYGYTF

clone size: few
J gene: TRBJ2-3
V gene: TRBV27
D gene: NA
CDR3 DNA: TGTGCCAGCAGTTTAACCTACTCAGATACGCAGTATTTT
CDR3 protein: CASSLTYSDTQYF

clone size: medium-sized
J gene: TRBJ1-6
V gene: TRBV27
D gene: NA
CDR3 DNA: TGTGCCAGCAGTTGGGACACTACCTATAATTCACCCCTCCACTTT
CDR3 protein: CASSWDTTYNSPLHF

clone size: few
J gene: TRBJ1-1
V gene: TRBV11-2
D gene: NA
CDR3 DNA: TGTGCCAGCAGCTTATGGACAAACACTGAAGCTTTCTTT
CDR3 protein: CASSLWTNTEAFF

clone size: NA
J gene: TRBJ1-2
V gene: TRBV20-1
D gene: NA
CDR3 DNA: TGCAGTGCTGCCAGTAACTATGGCTACACCTTC
CDR3 protein: CSAASNYGYTF

clone size: NA
J gene: TRBJ2-2
V gene: TRBV7-8
D gene: TRBD2
CDR3 DNA: TGTGCCAGCAGCTTAAGCGGGGGGAACACCGGGGAGCTGTTTTTT
CDR3 protein: CASSLSGGNTGELFF

clone size: NA
J gene: TRBJ2-7
V gene: TRBV6-1
D gene: NA
CDR3 DNA: TGTGCCAGCAGTGATCAAGGGGGTACCACCTACGAGCAGTACTTC
CDR3 protein: CASSDQGGTTYEQYF

clone size: NA
J gene: TRBJ2-7
V gene: TRBV29-1
D gene: NA
CDR3 DNA: TGCAGCGTTGAGGCCGGACAGCGACCGTACGAGCAGTACTTC
CDR3 protein: CSVEAGQRPYEQYF

clone size: NA
J gene: TRBJ2-7
V gene: TRBV6-1
D gene: NA
CDR3 DNA: TGTGCCAGCATCGACTCGGACAGAGCCTACGAGCAGTACTTC
CDR3 protein: CASIDSDRAYEQYF

clone size: NA
J gene: TRBJ2-3
V gene: TRBV11-2
D gene: TRBD2
CDR3 DNA: TGTGCCAGCAGCTCTACTAGCGGGGGATGGGTCCGTGGGGTATATACGCAGTATTTT
CDR3 protein: CASSSTSGGWVRGVYTQYF

clone size: few
J gene: TRBJ2-5
V gene: TRBV4-1
D gene: NA
CDR3 DNA: TGCGCCAGCAGCCAAGATGGGAGGGGGGGCACCGAGACCCAGTACTTC
CDR3 protein: CASSQDGRGGTETQYF

clone size: medium-sized
J gene: TRBJ1-2
V gene: TRBV13
D gene: TRBD1
CDR3 DNA: TGTGCCAGCAGCCCCACAGGGGAGGCTAACTATGGCTACACCTTC
CDR3 protein: CASSPTGEANYGYTF

clone size: NA
J gene: TRBJ2-3
V gene: TRBV4-1
D gene: NA
CDR3 DNA: TGCGCCAGCAGCCGTGGCAGGGCAAGCACAGATACGCAGTATTTT
CDR3 protein: CASSRGRASTDTQYF

clone size: NA
J gene: TRBJ2-5
V gene: TRBV15
D gene: TRBD2
CDR3 DNA: TGTGCCACCAGTATGGGACTAGCTCAAGAGACCCAGTACTTC
CDR3 protein: CATSMGLAQETQYF

clone size: NA
J gene: TRBJ2-7
V gene: TRBV29-1
D gene: TRBD2
CDR3 DNA: TGCAGCGTTGTTAGGACTAGCGCCTACGAGCAGTACTTC
CDR3 protein: CSVVRTSAYEQYF

clone size: once
J gene: TRBJ2-7
V gene: TRBV15
D gene: NA
CDR3 DNA: TGTGCCACCTCTAATACCTACGAGCAGTACTTC
CDR3 protein: CATSNTYEQYF

clone size: NA
J gene: TRBJ1-1
V gene: TRBV19
D gene: TRBD1
CDR3 DNA: TGTGCCAGTAGCTCGCCAGGGGGTAGCACTGAAGCTTTCTTT
CDR3 protein: CASSSPGGSTEAFF

clone size: NA
J gene: TRBJ1-2
V gene: TRBV4-1
D gene: NA
CDR3 DNA: TGCGCCAGCAGCCAAGACCAGGGCCTCTATGGCTACACCTTC
CDR3 protein: CASSQDQGLYGYTF

clone size: NA
J gene: TRBJ1-6
V gene: TRBV11-3
D gene: TRBD1
CDR3 DNA: TGTGCCAGCAGCTTAGAGGTTACAGGGGGTTTCTCCTATAATTCACCCCTCCACTTT
CDR3 protein: CASSLEVTGGFSYNSPLHF

clone size: NA
J gene: TRBJ1-5
V gene: TRBV4-1
D gene: NA
CDR3 DNA: TGCGCCAGCAGCCAGAACTTCCTTAGCAATCAGCCCCAGCATTTT
CDR3 protein: CASSQNFLSNQPQHF

clone size: NA
J gene: TRBJ2-1
V gene: TRBV25-1
D gene: NA
CDR3 DNA: TGTGCCAGCAGTGATACACATGTTTCAGGGCAGTTCTTC
CDR3 protein: CASSDTHVSGQFF

clone size: few
J gene: TRBJ1-5
V gene: TRBV11-2
D gene: TRBD1
CDR3 DNA: TGTGCCAGCAGCTTCAGACAGGGTGGACCCCAGCATTTT
CDR3 protein: CASSFRQGGPQHF

clone size: NA
J gene: TRBJ2-7
V gene: TRBV19
D gene: TRBD2
CDR3 DNA: TGTGCCAGTAGTCCCCAAGCGGGGGGGGGATTGCAGTACTTC
CDR3 protein: CASSPQAGGGLQYF

clone size: NA
J gene: TRBJ2-1
V gene: TRBV10-3
D gene: TRBD2
CDR3 DNA: TGTGCCATCAGTCCCGGGACTAGCCCAATAGTGCAGTTCTTC
CDR3 protein: CAISPGTSPIVQFF

clone size: NA
J gene: TRBJ2-7
V gene: TRBV20-1
D gene: NA
CDR3 DNA: TGCAGTGCTAGAGCGTACTACGAGCAGTACTTC
CDR3 protein: CSARAYYEQYF

clone size: NA
J gene: TRBJ2-2
V gene: TRBV11-3
D gene: NA
CDR3 DNA: TGTGCCAGCAGCTTACTTGGGAGCGGGGAGCTGTTTTTT
CDR3 protein: CASSLLGSGELFF

clone size: NA
J gene: TRBJ2-7
V gene: TRBV19
D gene: TRBD1
CDR3 DNA: TGTGCCAGTAGTACAGGGGGCGGCGAGCAGTACTTC
CDR3 protein: CASSTGGGEQYF

clone size: NA
J gene: TRBJ1-5
V gene: TRBV27
D gene: NA
CDR3 DNA: TGTGCCAGCTCGGACAGACTCAATCAGCCCCAGCATTTT
CDR3 protein: CASSDRLNQPQHF

clone size: NA
J gene: TRBJ1-6
V gene: TRBV6-5
D gene: NA
CDR3 DNA: TGTGCCAGCAGTCGACAGGACCTATACTCACCCCTCCACTTT
CDR3 protein: CASSRQDLYSPLHF

clone size: NA
J gene: TRBJ2-7
V gene: TRBV6-5
D gene: NA
CDR3 DNA: TGTGCCAGCAGCCGTACAAAGGGGACCTACGAGCAGTACTTC
CDR3 protein: CASSRTKGTYEQYF

clone size: once
J gene: TRBJ1-3
V gene: TRBV6-5
D gene: NA
CDR3 DNA: TGTGCCAGCAGTCCTCGAAGGAGTTCTGGAAACACCATATATTTT
CDR3 protein: CASSPRRSSGNTIYF

clone size: NA
J gene: TRBJ2-5
V gene: TRBV7-2
D gene: TRBD2
CDR3 DNA: TGTGCCAGCAGCTCTGGGACTACCTACCAAGAGACCCAGTACTTC
CDR3 protein: CASSSGTTYQETQYF

clone size: few
J gene: TRBJ1-1
V gene: TRBV9
D gene: NA
CDR3 DNA: TGTGCCAGCAGCGTAGTGCCTAAGAACACTGAAGCTTTCTTT
CDR3 protein: CASSVVPKNTEAFF